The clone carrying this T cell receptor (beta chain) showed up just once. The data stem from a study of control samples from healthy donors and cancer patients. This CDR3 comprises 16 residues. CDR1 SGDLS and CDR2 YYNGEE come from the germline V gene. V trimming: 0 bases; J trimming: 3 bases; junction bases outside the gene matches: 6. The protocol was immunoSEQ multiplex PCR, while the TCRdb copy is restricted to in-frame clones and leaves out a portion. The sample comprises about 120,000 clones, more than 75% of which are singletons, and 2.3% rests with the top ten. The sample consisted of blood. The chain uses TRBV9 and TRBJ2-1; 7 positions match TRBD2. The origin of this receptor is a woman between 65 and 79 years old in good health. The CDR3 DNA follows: TGTGCCAGCAGCGTAGTTGGAGCTAGCGGCTACAATGAGCAGTTCTTC. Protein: CASSVVGASGYNEQFF.